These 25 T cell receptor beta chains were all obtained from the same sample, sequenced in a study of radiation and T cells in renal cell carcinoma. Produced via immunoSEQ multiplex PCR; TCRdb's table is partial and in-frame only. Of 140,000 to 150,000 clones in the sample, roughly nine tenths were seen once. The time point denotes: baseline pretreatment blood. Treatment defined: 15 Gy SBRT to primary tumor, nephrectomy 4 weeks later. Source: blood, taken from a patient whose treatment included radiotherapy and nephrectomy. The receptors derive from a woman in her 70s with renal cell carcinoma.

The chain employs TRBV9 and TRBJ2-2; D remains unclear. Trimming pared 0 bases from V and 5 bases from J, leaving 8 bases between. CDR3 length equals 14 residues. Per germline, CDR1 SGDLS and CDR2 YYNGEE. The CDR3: CASSVAPETGELFF. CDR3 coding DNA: TGTGCCAGCAGCGTAGCGCCCGAGACCGGGGAGCTGTTTTTT.

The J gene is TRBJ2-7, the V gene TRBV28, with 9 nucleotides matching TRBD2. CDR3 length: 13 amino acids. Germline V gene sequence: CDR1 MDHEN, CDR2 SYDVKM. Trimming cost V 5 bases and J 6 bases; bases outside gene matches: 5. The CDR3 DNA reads TGTGCCAGCAGTGGGGGACTAGCTATCGAGCAGTACTTC. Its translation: CASSGGLAIEQYF.

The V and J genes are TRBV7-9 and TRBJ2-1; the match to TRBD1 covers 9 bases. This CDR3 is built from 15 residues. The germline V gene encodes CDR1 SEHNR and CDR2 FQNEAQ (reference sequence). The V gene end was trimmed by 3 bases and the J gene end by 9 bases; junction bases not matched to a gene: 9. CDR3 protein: CASSLTGGVEAEQFF. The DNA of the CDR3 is TGTGCCAGCAGCTTGACAGGGGGGGTTGAGGCTGAGCAGTTCTTC.

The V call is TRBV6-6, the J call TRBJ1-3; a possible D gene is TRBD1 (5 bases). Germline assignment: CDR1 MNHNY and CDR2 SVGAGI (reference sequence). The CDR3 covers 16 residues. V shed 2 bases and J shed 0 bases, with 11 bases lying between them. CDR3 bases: TGTGCCAGCAGTTACCCGGACAACCTCTCTGGAAACACCATATATTTT. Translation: CASSYPDNLSGNTIYF.

The CDR3 is CASSLPGVTEAFF. In DNA form, the CDR3 reads TGTGCCAGCAGCTTGCCAGGGGTAACTGAAGCTTTCTTT. The chain uses TRBV5-4 and TRBJ1-1, with D perhaps matching TRBD1 (6 bases). The germline V gene has CDR1 SGHNT and CDR2 YYREEE (reference sequence). V lost 1 base, J lost 5 bases, and 9 bases lay in between. CDR3 length: 13 residues.

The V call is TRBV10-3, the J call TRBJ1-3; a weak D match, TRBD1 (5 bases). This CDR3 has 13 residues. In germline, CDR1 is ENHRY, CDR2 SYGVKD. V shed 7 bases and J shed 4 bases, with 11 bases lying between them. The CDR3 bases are TGTGCCATCATTTCAGGGCCCGGAAACACCATATATTTT. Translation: CAIISGPGNTIYF.

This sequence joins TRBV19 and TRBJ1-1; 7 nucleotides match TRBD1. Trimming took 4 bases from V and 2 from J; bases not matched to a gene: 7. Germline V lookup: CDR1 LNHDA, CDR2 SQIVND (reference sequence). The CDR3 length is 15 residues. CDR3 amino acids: CASSTTGFRNTEAFF. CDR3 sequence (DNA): TGTGCCAGTAGTACGACAGGGTTCCGAAACACTGAAGCTTTCTTT.

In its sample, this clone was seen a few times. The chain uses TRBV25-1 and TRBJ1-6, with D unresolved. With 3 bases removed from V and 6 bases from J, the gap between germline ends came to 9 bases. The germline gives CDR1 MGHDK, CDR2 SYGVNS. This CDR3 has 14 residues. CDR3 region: CASSDLVGNSPLHF. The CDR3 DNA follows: TGTGCCAGCAGTGACCTTGTGGGTAATTCACCCCTCCACTTT.

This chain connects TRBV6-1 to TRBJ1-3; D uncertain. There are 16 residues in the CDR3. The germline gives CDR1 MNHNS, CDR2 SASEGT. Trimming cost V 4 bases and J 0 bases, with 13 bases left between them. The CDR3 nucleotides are TGTGCCAGCAGTGGACTCGGACGGGACTCTGGAAACACCATATATTTT. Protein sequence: CASSGLGRDSGNTIYF.

The chain's CDR3 is CAWSASDRSSTDTQYF. In DNA, the CDR3 is TGTGCCTGGAGTGCCTCGGACAGGTCGAGCACAGATACGCAGTATTTT. V is TRBV30 and J is TRBJ2-3, with 7 bases identical to TRBD1. The junction had 7 bases not matched to a gene; V was cut back by 1 base and J by 0 bases. Germline CDR1 reads GTSNPN; CDR2 reads SVGIG (reference sequence). This CDR3 spans 16 amino acids.

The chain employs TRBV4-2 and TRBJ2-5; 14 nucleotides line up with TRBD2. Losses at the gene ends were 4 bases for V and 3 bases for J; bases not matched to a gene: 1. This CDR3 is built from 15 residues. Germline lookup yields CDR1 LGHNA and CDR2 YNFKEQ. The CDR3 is CASSPTSGGEETQYF. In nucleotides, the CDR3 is TGTGCCAGCAGCCCGACTAGCGGGGGGGAAGAGACCCAGTACTTC.

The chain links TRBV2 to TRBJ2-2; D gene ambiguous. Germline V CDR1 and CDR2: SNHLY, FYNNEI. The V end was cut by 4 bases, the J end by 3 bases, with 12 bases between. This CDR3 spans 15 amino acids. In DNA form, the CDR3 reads TGTGCCAGCAGTGCGCACGCCGCGGACACCGGGGAGCTGTTTTTT. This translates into CASSAHAADTGELFF.

CDR3 nucleotides: TGTGCCAGCAGCTTCACAATAACCGGGGACGAGCAGTACTTC. It is translated as CASSFTITGDEQYF. The chain is built from TRBV5-6 and TRBJ2-7; D might be TRBD2 (5 bases). V dropped 2 bases and J dropped 5 bases, with 14 bases sitting between them. This CDR3 spans 14 amino acids. Germline CDR1 and CDR2: SGHDT and YYEEEE.

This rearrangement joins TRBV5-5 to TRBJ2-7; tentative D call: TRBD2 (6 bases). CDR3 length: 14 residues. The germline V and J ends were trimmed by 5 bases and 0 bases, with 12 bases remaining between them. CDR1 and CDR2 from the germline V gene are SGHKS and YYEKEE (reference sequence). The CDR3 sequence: CASRPRDSSYEQYF. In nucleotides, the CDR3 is TGTGCCAGCAGACCACGGGACTCCTCCTACGAGCAGTACTTC.

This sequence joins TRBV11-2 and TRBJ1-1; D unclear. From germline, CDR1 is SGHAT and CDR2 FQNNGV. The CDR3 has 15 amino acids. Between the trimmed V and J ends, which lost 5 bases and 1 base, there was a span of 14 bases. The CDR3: CASSPRMGGNTEAFF. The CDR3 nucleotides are TGTGCCAGCAGCCCCCGGATGGGAGGGAACACTGAAGCTTTCTTT.

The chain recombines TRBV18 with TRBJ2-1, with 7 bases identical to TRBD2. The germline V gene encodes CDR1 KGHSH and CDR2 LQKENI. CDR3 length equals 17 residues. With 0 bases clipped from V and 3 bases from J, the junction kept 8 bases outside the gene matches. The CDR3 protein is CASSPPRSSGVYNEQFF. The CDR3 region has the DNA TGTGCCAGCTCACCACCGAGGTCCAGCGGGGTCTACAATGAGCAGTTCTTC.

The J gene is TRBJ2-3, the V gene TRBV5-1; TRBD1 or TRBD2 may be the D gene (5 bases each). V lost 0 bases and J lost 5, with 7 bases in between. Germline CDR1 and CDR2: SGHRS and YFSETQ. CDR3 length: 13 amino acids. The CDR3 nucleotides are TGCGCCAGCAGCTTGGCTGGGGGAGATACGCAGTATTTT. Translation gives CASSLAGGDTQYF. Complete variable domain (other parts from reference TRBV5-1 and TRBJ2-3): KAGVTQTPRYLIKTRGQQVTLSCSPISGHRSVSWYQQTPGQGLQFLFEYFSETQRNKGNFPGRFSGRQFSNSRSEMNVSTLELGDSALYLCASSLAGGDTQYFGPGTRLTVL.

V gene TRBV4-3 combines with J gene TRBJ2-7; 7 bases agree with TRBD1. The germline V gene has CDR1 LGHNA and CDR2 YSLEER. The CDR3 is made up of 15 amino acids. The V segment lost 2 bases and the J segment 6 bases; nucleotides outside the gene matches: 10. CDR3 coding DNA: TGCGCCAGCAGCCAAACAGGGGCGCGGGCGCCCGAGCAGTACTTC. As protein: CASSQTGARAPEQYF.

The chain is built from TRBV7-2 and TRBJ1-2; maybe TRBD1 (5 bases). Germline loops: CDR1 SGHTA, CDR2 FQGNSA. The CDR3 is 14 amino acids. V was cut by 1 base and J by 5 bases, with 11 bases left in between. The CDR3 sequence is CASSLGRVGYGYTF. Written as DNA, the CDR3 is TGTGCCAGCAGCTTAGGCAGGGTGGGGTATGGCTACACCTTC. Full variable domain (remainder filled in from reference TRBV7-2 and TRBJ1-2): GAGVSQSPSNKVTEKGKDVELRCDPISGHTALYWYRQSLGQGLEFLIYFQGNSAPDKSGLPSDRFSAERTGGSVSTLTIQRTQQEDSAVYLCASSLGRVGYGYTFGSGTRLTVV.

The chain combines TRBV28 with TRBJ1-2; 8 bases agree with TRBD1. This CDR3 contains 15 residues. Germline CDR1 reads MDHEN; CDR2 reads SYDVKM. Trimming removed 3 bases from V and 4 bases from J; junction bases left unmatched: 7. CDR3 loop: CASSLRTGFGYGYTF. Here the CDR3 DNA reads TGTGCCAGCAGTTTGAGGACAGGGTTTGGCTATGGCTACACCTTC.

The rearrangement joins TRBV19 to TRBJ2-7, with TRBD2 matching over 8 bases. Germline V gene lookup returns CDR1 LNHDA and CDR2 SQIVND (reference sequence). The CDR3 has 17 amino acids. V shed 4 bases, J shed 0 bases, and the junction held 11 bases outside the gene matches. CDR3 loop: CASSKGPTSVSSYEQYF. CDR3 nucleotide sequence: TGTGCCAGTAGTAAGGGACCGACTAGCGTGAGCTCCTACGAGCAGTACTTC.

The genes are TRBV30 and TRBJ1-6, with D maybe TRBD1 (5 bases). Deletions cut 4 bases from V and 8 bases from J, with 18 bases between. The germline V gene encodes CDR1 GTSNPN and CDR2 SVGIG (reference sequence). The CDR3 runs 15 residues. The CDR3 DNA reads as TGTGCCTGGAAGAATCCTGTTTTAGGGGATTCACCCCTCCACTTT. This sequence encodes CAWKNPVLGDSPLHF.

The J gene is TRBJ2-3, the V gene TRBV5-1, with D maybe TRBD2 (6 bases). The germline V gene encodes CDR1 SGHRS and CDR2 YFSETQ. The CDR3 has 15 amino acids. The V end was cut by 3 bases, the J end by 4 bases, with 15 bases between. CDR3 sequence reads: CASSSSGGWSDTQYF. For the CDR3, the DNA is TGCGCCAGCAGCTCTTCTGGGGGGTGGTCAGATACGCAGTATTTT.

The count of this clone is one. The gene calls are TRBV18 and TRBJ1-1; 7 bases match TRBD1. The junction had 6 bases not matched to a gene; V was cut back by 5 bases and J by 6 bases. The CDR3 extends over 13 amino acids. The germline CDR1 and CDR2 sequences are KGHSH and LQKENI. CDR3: CASSTTQGAEAFF. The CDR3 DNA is TGTGCCAGCTCAACTACCCAGGGGGCTGAAGCTTTCTTT.

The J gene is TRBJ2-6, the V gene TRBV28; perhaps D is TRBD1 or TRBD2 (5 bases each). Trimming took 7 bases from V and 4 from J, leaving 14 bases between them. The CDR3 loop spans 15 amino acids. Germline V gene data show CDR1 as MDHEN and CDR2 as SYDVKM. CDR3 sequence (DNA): TGTGCCAGCAAAACAGTGGGGGAAGGGGCCAACGTCCTGACTTTC. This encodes CASKTVGEGANVLTF.